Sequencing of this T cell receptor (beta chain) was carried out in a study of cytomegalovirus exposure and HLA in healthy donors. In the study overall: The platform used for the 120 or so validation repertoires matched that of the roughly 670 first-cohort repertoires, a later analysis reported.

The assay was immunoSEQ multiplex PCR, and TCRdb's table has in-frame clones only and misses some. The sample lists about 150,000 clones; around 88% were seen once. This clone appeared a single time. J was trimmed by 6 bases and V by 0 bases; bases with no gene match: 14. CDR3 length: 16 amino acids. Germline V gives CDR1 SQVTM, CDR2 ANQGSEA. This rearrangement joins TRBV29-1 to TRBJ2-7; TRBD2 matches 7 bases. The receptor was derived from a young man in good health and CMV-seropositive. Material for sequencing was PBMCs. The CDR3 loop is CSVEDVVLGGFGEQYF. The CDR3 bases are TGCAGCGTTGAAGATGTGGTTTTGGGAGGGTTCGGCGAGCAGTACTTC.